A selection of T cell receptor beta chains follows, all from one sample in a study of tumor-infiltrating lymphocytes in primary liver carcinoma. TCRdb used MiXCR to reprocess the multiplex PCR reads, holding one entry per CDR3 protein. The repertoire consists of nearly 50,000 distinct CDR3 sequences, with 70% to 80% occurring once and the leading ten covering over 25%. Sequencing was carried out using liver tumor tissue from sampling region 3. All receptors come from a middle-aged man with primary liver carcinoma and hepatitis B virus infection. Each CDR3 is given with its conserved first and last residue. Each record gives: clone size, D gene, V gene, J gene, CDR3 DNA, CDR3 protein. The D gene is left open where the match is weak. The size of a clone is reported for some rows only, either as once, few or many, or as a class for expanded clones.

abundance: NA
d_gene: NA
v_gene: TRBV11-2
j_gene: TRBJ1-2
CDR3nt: TGTGCCGGCAGCCCAGCCGATAGGGACTATGGCTACACATTC
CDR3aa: CAGSPADRDYGYTF

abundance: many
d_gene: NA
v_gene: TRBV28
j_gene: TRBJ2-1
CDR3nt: TGTGCCAGCAGTCCCCCCCGGACGGGTCGGTTAAATGAGCAGTTCTTC
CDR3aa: CASSPPRTGRLNEQFF

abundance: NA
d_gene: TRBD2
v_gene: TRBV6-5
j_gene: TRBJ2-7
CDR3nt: TGTGCCGGCAGTTCTACGGGACTAGCGGGTGTTCATGGCTCCTACGAGCAGTACTTC
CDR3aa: CAGSSTGLAGVHGSYEQYF

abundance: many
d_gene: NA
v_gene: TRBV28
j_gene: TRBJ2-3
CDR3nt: TGTGCCAGCGGGGACACAGATACGCAGTATTTT
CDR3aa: CASGDTDTQYF

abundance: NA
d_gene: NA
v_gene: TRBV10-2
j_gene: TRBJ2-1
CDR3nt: TGCGTCAGCAGTGAGTATCGCCATGAGCAGTTCTTC
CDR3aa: CVSSEYRHEQFF

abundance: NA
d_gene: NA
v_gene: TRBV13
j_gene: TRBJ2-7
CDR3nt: TGTGCCAGTAGCTTCCGCGGTGAGCAGTACTTC
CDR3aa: CASSFRGEQYF

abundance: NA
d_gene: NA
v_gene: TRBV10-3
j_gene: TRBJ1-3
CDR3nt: TGTGCCATCAGGCCCAAACAGTCCTCTGGAAACACCACATATTTT
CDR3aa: CAIRPKQSSGNTTYF

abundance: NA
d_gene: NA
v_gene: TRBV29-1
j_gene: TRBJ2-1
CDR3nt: TGCAGCATTGATAAGAGGAATGAGCAGTTCTTC
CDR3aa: CSIDKRNEQFF

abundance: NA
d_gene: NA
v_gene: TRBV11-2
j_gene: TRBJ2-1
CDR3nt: TGTGCCACCAGTTCAGCGGGCCCTGGGAAAGAGCATCTCTTC
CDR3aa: CATSSAGPGKEHLF

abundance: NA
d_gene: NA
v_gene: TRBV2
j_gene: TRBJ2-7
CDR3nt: TGTGCCAGCAGTATAGCGAATTACGAGCAGTACTTC
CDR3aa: CASSIANYEQYF

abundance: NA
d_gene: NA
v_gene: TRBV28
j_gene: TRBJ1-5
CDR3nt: TGTGCCAACAGTTTCAGGGGTGGGGGCAATCAGCCCCAGCATTTT
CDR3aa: CANSFRGGGNQPQHF

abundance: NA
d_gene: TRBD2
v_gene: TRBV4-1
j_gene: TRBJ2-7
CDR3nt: TGCGCCAGCAGTCCATCGGGACTAGTGGTCTACGAGCAGTACTTC
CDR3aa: CASSPSGLVVYEQYF

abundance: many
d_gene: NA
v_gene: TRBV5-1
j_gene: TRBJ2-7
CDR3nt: TGCGCCAGCAGCTTCCTTGAGGGCGGCTTAGGGTACGAGCAGTACTTC
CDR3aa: CASSFLEGGLGYEQYF

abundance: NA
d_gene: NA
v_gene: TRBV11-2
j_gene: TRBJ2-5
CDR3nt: TGTGCCAGTAGCCTAGAAAGGGGCACTGAGACCCAGCACTTC
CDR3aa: CASSLERGTETQHF

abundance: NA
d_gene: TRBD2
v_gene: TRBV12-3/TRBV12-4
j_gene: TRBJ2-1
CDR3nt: TGTGCAAGCCGCGGACTAGCGGGTCCCAGTGAGCAGTTCTTC
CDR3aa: CASRGLAGPSEQFF

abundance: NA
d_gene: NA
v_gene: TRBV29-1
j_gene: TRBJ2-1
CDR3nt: TGCAGCGTCGTTCCGCTAGAATCCTACAATGAGCAGCTCTTC
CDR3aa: CSVVPLESYNEQLF

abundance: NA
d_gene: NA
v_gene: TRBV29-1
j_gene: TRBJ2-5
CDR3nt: TGCAGCGTCTATTGGTGGGGGGCCGCTAAGTTGGAGACCCAGTACTTC
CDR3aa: CSVYWWGAAKLETQYF

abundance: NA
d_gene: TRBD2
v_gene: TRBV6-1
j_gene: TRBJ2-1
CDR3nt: TGTACCAGCACTAGCGGCAGCTACTACAATGAGCAGTTCTTC
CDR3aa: CTSTSGSYYNEQFF

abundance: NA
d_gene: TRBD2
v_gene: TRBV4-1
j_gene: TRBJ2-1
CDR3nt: TGCGCCAGCAGCCAACTGTGGGGACTATCAGACTACAATGAGCAGTTCTTC
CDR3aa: CASSQLWGLSDYNEQFF

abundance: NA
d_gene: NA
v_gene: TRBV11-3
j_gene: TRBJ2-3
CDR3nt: TGTGCCAACAGCTTAGAACCCCAGCTCCTGTATTTT
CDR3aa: CANSLEPQLLYF

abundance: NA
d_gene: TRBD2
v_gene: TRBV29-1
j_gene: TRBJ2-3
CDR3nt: TGTAGCGCGTCAGGGGTGCGGACTAGCGGGAGGGTCACAGATACGCAGTATTTT
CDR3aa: CSASGVRTSGRVTDTQYF

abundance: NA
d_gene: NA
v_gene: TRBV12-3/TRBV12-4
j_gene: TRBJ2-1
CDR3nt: TGTGCTAGCAGTTTCGCCTCCGGCGACAATGAGCAGTTCTTC
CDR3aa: CASSFASGDNEQFF

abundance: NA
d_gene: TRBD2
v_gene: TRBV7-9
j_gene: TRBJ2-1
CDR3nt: TGTGCCAACAGTCTTGGCGGGAGCGCGGACAATGAGTGGTTCTTC
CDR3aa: CANSLGGSADNEWFF

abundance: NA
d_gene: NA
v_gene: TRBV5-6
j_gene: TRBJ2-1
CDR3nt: TGTGCCAGCATATCAGGGTCCTACAATGAGCAGTTCTTC
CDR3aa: CASISGSYNEQFF

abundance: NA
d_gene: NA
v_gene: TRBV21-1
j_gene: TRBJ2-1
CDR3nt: TGTGCCAGCACCAAAGAGGCGGGAGGTAACAATGAGCAGTTCTTC
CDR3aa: CASTKEAGGNNEQFF

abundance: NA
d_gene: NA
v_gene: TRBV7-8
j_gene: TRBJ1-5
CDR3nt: TGTGCCCGCAGCCCAGGGACATTGAATCAGTCCCAGCATTTT
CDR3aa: CARSPGTLNQSQHF

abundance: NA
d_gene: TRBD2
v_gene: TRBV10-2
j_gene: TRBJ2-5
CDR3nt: TGCGTCAGCGGGAGTGTCAAAGAGACCCAGTACTTC
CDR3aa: CVSGSVKETQYF

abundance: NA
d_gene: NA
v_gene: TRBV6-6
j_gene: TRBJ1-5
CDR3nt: TGTACCAGCAGTTACCGAGTAGAGTATATCAATCAGCCACAGCATTTT
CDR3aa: CTSSYRVEYINQPQHF

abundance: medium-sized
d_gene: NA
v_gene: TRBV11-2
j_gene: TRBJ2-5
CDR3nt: TGTGCCAGCAGCTTAGAAAGGGGCACTGAGACCCAGTACTTC
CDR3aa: CASSLERGTETQYF

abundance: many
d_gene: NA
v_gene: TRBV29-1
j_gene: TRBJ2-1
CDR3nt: TGCAGCGTTGTTCAGCATGAGCAGTTCTTC
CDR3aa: CSVVQHEQFF

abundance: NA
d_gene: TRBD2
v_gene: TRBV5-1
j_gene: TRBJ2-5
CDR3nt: TGCGTCAGCAACATACTGGCGGGAGAAGGTGAGACCCAGTACTTC
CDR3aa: CVSNILAGEGETQYF

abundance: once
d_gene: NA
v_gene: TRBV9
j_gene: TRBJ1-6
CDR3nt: TGTGCCAGCAGCGTGACCAGGGCGGATTCACTCCTCCACTTT
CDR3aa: CASSVTRADSLLHF

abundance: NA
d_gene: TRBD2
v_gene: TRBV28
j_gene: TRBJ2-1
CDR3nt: TGTGTCAGCAGTCCGACTAGCGGGTCCTACAATGAGCAGTTCTTC
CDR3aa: CVSSPTSGSYNEQFF

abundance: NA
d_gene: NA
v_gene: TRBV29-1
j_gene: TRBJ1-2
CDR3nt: TGCAGCGATGACGACGTGGGGAGCGACTATGGCTACACCTTC
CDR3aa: CSDDDVGSDYGYTF

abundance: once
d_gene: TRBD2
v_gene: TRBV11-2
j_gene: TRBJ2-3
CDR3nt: TGTGTCAACAGCCCCCTGACTAGCGGCAGCATAGATACGCAGTATTTT
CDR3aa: CVNSPLTSGSIDTQYF

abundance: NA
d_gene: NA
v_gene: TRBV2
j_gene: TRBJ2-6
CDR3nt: TGTGCCAGCAGTGACATCTCTGGGTCCAACGTCCTGACTTTT
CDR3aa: CASSDISGSNVLTF

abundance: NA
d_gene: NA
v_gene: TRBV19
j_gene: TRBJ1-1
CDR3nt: TGTGCCAGTAGTAGGGCAGGGACGAACACTGAAGCTTTCTTT
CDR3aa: CASSRAGTNTEAFF

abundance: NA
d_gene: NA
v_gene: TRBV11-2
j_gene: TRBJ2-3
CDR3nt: TGTGCCAGTACCCTATCCGGGACGGGGAGCACAGATACGCGGTATTTT
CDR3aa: CASTLSGTGSTDTRYF

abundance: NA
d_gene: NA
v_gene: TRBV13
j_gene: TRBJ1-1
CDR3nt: TGTGCCAACAGCTGGCGGGGCACAGGTATCGCCTCTGAAGCTTTCTTT
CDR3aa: CANSWRGTGIASEAFF

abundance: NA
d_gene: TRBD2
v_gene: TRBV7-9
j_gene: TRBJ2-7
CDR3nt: TGTGCCAACTCCGAAGAGGGAGGGTTCTACGAGCAGTACTTC
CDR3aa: CANSEEGGFYEQYF

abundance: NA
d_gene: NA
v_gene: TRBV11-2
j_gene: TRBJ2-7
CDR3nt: TGTGCCAGTAAAAGACTAGGGGGAACCTACGAACAGTACTTC
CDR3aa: CASKRLGGTYEQYF

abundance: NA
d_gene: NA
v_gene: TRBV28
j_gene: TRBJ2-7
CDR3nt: TGTGCCAGCAGGCCAGCGGCAACCTACGAGCAGTACTTC
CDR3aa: CASRPAATYEQYF

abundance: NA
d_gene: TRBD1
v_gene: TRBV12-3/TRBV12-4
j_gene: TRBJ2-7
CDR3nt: TGTGCCAGCAGTGACCAGGGGACAGGAGGCAGCGAGCAGCACTTC
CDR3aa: CASSDQGTGGSEQHF

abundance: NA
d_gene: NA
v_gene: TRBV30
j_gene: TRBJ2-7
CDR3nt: TGTGCCTGGAGTGTACCCGGGTCAGGGACCTACGAGCAGTACTTC
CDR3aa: CAWSVPGSGTYEQYF

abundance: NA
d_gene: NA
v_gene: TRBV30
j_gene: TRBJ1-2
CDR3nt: TGTGCCTGGGGAGTAGAGGGAGGTAGGAACTATGGCTACACCTTC
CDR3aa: CAWGVEGGRNYGYTF

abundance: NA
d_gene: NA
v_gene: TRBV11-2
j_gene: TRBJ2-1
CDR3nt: TGTGCCAGCAGCTTGGGCGGAGGTGATGAGTATTTCTTC
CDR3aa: CASSLGGGDEYFF

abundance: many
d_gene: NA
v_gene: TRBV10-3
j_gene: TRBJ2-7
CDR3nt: TGTGCCATCAGTGGTCACAGCCCTACAGGGACGGGTACCTACGAGCAGTACTTC
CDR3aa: CAISGHSPTGTGTYEQYF

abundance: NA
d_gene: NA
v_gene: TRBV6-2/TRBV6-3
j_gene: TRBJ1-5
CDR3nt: TGTGCCAGCAGTATGGAACAGCCCCAGCATTTT
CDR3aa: CASSMEQPQHF

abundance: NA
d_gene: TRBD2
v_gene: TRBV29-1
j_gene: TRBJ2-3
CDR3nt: TGCAGCGTCGCTCCTAGCGGCGACTCAGATACGCAGTATTTT
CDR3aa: CSVAPSGDSDTQYF

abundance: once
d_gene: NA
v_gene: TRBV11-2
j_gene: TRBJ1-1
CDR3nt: TGCGCCACCAGCTCGGGGGGGGACACTGATGCTTTCTTT
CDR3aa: CATSSGGDTDAFF

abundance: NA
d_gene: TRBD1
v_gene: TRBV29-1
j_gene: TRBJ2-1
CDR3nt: TGCAGAGGATTGCCGGGACAGGTGGTGGATGAGCAGTTATTC
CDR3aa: CRGLPGQVVDEQLF

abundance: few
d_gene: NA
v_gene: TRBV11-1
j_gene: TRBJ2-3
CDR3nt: TGTGCCAGCAGCCGCAGGGGTCGCTACCCCATAGACACGCAGTATTTT
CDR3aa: CASSRRGRYPIDTQYF

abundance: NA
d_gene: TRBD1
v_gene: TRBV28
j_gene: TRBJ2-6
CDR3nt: TGTGCCAGTACTACTACCTCTGGGTACAGGGGGTACTCTGGGGCCAACGTCCCGACTTTC
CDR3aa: CASTTTSGYRGYSGANVPTF

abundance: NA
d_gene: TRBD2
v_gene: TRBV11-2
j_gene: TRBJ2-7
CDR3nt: TGTGCCAGCACCTCGGACGGGGGGCGGACTAGCGGGAGGTTCTACGAGCAATACTTC
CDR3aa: CASTSDGGRTSGRFYEQYF

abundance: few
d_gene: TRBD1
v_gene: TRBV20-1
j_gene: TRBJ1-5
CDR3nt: TGCAGTGCTAGAAAATTAACCGGGACAGGGGGTAATAGCAATCAGCCCCAGCATTTT
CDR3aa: CSARKLTGTGGNSNQPQHF

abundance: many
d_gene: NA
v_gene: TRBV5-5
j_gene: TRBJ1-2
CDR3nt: TGTGCCAGCAGCACCCGGACAGATTTTAACTATGGCTACACCTTC
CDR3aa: CASSTRTDFNYGYTF

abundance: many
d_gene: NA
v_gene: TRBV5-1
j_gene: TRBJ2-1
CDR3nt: TGCGCCAGCAGCTTGGAGGGGGTACTCTACAATGAGCAGTTCTTC
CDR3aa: CASSLEGVLYNEQFF

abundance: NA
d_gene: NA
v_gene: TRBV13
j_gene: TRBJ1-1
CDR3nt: TGTGCCAGCAGCTTAGGAGGGTTTGGTATTGGGGGCACTGAAGCTTTCTTT
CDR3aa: CASSLGGFGIGGTEAFF

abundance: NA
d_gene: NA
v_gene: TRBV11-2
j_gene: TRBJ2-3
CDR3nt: TGTGCCAGCAGCCCCCCGAGTAGCGGCAGCTCAGATATGCAGTATTTT
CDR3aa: CASSPPSSGSSDMQYF